This T cell receptor (beta chain) stems from a study of blood T cell repertoires in COVID-19. Across the study: There were acute and convalescent COVID-19 samples, and they came from the United States, Italy and Spain. In each case, the material was cDNA or gDNA derived from T cells, B-cell-depleted T cells, or PBMCs.

Methods used by the authors: The assay estimated nucleated cells by amplifying reference gene primers. Libraries were prepared by immunoSEQ multiplex PCR; TCRdb keeps only in-frame clonotypes and omits some of them. V, J and clone size derive from that table, while D and trimming were established from the DNA sequence. The table has some 70,000 clones, 85% to 90% seen once. The V gene end was trimmed by 2 bases and the J gene end by 6 bases; junction bases not matched to a gene: 2. CDR3 size: 13 residues. Germline CDR1 reads GTSNPN; CDR2 reads SVGIG (reference sequence). This rearrangement joins TRBV30 to TRBJ2-7; 12 nucleotides align to TRBD2. Sequences were obtained from peripheral blood. The clonotype was recovered from a man aged 50-59 years with acute or convalescent COVID-19. The CDR3 nucleotides are TGTGCCTGGAGTCCTAGCGGGAGGGCCGAGCAGTACTTC. Residues: CAWSPSGRAEQYF.